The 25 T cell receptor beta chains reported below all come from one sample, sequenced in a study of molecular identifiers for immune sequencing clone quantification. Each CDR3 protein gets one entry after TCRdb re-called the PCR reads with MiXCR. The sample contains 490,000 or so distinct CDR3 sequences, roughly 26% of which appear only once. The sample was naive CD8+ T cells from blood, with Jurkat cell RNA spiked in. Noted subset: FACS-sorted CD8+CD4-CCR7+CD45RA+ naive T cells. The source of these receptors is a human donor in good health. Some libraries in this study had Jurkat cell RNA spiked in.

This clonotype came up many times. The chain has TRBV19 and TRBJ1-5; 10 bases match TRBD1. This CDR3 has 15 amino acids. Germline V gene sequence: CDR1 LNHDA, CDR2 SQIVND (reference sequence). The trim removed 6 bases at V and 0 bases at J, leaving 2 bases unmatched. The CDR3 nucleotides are TGTGCCAGTAGCAGACAGGGGGCTAGCAATCAGCCCCAGCATTTT. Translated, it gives CASSRQGASNQPQHF. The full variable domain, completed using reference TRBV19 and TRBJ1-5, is DGGITQSPKYLFRKEGQNVTLSCEQNLNHDAMYWYRQDPGQGLRLIYYSQIVNDFQKGDIAEGYSVSREKKESFPLTVTSAQKNPTAFYLCASSRQGASNQPQHFGDGTRLSIL.

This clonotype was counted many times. CDR3 sequence: CASSPAAGYYEQYF. DNA of the CDR3: TGCGCCAGCAGTCCAGCGGCAGGATACTACGAGCAGTACTTC. The J gene is TRBJ2-7, the V gene TRBV4-3; the D gene is possibly TRBD2 (5 bases). Trimming removed 6 bases at V and 3 bases at J, with 15 bases between. Germline lookup yields CDR1 LGHNA and CDR2 YSLEER. The CDR3 has 14 residues.

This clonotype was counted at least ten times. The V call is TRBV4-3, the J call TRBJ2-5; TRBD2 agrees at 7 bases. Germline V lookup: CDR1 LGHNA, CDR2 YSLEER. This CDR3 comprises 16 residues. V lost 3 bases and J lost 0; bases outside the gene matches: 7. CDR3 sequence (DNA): TGCGCCAGCAGCCAGCGAGCGGGGACGTACCAAGAGACCCAGTACTTC. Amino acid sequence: CASSQRAGTYQETQYF.

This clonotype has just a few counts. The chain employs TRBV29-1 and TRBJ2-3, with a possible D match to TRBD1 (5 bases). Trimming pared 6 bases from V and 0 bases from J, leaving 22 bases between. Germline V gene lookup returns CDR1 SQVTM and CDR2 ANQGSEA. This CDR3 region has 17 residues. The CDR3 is CSVSGHQGPPSTDTQYF. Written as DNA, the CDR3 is TGCAGCGTGAGTGGGCACCAGGGTCCTCCTAGCACAGATACGCAGTATTTT.

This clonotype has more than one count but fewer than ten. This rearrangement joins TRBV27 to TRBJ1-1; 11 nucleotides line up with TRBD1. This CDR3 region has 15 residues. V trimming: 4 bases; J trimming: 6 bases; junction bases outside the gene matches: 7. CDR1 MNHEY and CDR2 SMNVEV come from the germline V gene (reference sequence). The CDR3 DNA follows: TGTGCCAGCAGTTCCCTCGGACAGGGGGCCCCTGAAGCTTTCTTT. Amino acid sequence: CASSSLGQGAPEAFF.

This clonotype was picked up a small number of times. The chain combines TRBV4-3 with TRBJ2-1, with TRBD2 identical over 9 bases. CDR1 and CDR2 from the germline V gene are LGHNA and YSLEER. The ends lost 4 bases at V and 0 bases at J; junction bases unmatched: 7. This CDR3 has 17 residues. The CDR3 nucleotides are TGCGCCAGCAGCCTGCGGGCTAGCGGGATCTCCTACAATGAGCAGTTCTTC. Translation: CASSLRASGISYNEQFF.

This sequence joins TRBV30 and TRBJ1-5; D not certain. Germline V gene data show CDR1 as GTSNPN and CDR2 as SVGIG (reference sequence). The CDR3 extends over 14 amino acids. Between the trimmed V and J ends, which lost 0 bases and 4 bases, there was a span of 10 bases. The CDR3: CAWSVGSGNQPQHF. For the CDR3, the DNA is TGTGCCTGGAGTGTGGGCAGCGGTAATCAGCCCCAGCATTTT.

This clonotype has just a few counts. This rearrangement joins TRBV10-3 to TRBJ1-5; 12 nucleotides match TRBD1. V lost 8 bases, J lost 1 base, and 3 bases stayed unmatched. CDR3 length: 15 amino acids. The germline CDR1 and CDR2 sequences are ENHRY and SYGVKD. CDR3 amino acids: CAIGGQGASNQPQHF. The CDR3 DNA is TGTGCCATCGGGGGACAGGGGGCCAGCAATCAGCCCCAGCATTTT.

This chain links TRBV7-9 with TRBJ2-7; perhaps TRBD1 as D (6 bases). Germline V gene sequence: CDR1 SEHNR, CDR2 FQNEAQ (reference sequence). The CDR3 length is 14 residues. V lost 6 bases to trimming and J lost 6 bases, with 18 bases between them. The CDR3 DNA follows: TGTGCCAGCAGTACCGGGACACCGTTACCCGAGCAGTACTTC. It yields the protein CASSTGTPLPEQYF.

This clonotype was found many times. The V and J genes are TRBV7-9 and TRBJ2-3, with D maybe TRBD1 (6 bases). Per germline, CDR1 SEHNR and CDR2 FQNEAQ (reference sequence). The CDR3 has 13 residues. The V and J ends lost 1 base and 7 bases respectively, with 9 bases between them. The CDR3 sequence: CASSLGTENTQYF. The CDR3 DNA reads TGTGCCAGCAGCTTAGGGACAGAAAATACGCAGTATTTT.

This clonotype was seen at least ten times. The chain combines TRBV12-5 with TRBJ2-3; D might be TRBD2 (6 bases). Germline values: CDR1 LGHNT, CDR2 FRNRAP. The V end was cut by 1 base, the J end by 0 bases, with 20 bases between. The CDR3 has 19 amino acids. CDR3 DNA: TGTGCTAGTGGTTTGGGCCGCCTGGGGACTTCGACTAGCACAGATACGCAGTATTTT. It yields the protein CASGLGRLGTSTSTDTQYF. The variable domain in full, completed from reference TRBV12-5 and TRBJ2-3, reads DARVTQTPRHKVTEMGQEVTMRCQPILGHNTVFWYRQTMMQGLELLAYFRNRAPLDDSGMPKDRFSAEMPDATLATLKIQPSEPRDSAVYFCASGLGRLGTSTSTDTQYFGPGTRLTVL.

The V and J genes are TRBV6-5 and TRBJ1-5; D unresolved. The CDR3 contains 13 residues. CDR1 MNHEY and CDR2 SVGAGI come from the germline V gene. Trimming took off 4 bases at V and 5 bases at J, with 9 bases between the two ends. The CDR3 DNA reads TGTGCCAGCAGTTTAACAGTACATCAGCCCCAGCATTTT. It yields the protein CASSLTVHQPQHF.

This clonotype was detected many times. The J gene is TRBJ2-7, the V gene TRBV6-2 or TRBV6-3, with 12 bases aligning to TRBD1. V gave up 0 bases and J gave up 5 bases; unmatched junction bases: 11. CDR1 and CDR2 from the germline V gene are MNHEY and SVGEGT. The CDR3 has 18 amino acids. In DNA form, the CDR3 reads TGTGCCAGCAGTTACTCGATTCAGCCGGGACAGGGGGCGAACGAGCAGTACTTC. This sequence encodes CASSYSIQPGQGANEQYF.

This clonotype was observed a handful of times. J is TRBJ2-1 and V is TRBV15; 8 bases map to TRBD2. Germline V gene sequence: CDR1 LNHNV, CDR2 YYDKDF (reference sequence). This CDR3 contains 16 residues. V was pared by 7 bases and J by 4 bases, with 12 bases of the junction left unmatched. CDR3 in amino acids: CATTQGNGLAYNEQFF. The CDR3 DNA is TGTGCCACCACCCAGGGGAATGGACTAGCTTACAATGAGCAGTTCTTC.

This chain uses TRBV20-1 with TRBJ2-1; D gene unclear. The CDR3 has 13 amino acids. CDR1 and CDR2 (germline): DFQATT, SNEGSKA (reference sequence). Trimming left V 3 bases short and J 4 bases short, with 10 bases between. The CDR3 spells CSARPQNYNEQFF. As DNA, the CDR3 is TGCAGTGCTAGGCCTCAAAATTACAATGAGCAGTTCTTC.

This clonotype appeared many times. DNA of the CDR3: TGTGCCAGCAGTGCCTCCACGGGAGGCAGCACAGATACGCAGTATTTT. As protein: CASSASTGGSTDTQYF. The chain links TRBV2 to TRBJ2-3, with 7 positions matching TRBD2. The CDR3 totals 16 residues. The J segment lost 0 bases and the V segment lost 4 bases, leaving 7 bases of the junction unmatched. Looked up from germline, CDR1 is SNHLY and CDR2 is FYNNEI.

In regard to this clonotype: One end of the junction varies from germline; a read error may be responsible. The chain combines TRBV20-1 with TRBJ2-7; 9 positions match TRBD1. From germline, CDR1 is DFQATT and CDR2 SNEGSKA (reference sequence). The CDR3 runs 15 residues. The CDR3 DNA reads TGCAGTGCTAGAGTCCTACAGGGGGCAACCTACGAGCATTACTTC. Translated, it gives CSARVLQGATYEHYF.

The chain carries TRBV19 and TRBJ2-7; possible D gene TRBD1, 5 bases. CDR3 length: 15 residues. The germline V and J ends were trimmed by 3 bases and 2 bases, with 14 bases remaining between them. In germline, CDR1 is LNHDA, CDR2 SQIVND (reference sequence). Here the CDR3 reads CASSMGIGVAYEQYF. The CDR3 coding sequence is TGTGCCAGTAGTATGGGAATAGGGGTAGCCTACGAGCAGTACTTC.

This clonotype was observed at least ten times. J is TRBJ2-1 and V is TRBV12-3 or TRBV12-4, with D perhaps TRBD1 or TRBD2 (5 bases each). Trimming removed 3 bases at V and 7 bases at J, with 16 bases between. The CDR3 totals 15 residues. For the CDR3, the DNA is TGTGCCAGCAGTTTGTGGGCAGGGCCGGGGAATGAGCAGTTCTTC. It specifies CASSLWAGPGNEQFF.

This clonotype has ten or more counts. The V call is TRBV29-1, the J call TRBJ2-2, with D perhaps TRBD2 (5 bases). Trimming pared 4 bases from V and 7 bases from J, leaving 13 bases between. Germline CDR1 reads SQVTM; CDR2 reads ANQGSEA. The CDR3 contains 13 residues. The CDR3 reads CSVARQAGGELFF. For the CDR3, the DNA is TGCAGCGTTGCACGGCAGGCGGGCGGGGAGCTGTTTTTT.

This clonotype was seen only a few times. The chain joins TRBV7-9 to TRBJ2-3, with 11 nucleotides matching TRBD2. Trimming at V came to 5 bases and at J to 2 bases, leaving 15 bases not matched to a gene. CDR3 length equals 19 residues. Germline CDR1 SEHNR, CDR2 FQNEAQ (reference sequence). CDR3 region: CASSLRVWTSGPNTDTQYF. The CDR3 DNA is TGTGCCAGCAGCCTAAGGGTCTGGACTAGCGGGCCGAACACAGATACGCAGTATTTT.

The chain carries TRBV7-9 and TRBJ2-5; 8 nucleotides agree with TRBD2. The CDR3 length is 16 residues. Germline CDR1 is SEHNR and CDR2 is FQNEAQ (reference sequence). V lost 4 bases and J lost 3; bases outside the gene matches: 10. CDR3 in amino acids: CASSSIWRGDEETQYF. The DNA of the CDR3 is TGTGCCAGCAGCTCCATCTGGCGGGGGGATGAAGAGACCCAGTACTTC.

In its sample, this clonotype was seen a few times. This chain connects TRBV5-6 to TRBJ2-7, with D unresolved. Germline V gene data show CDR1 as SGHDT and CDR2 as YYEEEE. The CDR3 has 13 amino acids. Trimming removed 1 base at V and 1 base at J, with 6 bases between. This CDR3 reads CASSLRVSYEQYF. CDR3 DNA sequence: TGTGCCAGCAGCTTGAGAGTTTCCTACGAGCAGTACTTC.

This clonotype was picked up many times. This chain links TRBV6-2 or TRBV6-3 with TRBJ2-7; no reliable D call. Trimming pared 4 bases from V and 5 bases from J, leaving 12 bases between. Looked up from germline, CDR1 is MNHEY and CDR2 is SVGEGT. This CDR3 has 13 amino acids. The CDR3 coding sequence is TGTGCCAGCAGTTCCCTGGCGTCCGACGAGCAGTACTTC. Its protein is CASSSLASDEQYF.

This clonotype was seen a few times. The CDR3 region is CASSLDGRPRVEQYF. The DNA of the CDR3 is TGTGCCAGCAGCTTGGATGGCCGCCCTAGAGTCGAGCAGTACTTC. The chain employs TRBV5-4 and TRBJ2-7; D is uncertain. The CDR3 totals 15 residues. Germline V gene data show CDR1 as SGHNT and CDR2 as YYREEE (reference sequence). V was pared by 0 bases and J by 6 bases, with 16 bases between.